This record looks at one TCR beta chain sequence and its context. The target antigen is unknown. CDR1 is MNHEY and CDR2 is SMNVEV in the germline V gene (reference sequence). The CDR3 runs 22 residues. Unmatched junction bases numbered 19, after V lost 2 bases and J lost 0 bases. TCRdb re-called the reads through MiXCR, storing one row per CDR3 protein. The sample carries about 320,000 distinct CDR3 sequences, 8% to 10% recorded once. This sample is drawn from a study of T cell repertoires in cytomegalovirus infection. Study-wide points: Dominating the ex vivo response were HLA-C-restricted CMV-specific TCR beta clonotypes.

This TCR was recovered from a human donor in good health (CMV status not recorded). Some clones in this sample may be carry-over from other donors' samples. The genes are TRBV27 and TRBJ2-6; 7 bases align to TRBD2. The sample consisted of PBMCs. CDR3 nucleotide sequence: TGTGCCAGCAGTTTACTATATTTGGATGGGGCGGGAGTGTCCTCTGGGGCCAACGTCCTGACTTTC. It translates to CASSLLYLDGAGVSSGANVLTF.